This TCR beta chain was identified in a study of blood T cell repertoires in COVID-19 (dated by TCRdb to 2020 to 2021). For the wider study: Samples covering the acute and convalescent phases of COVID-19 were provided by collaborators in the United States, Italy and Spain. The material from the prospective study consisted of cDNA or gDNA derived from T cells, B-cell-depleted T cells, or PBMCs. The dataset comprised deeply sampled blood TCRbeta repertoires from subjects exposed to, actively infected with, or recovered from COVID-19. The repertoires were released in a freely available public database meant as a resource for research on the immune response to SARS-CoV-2. The samples were drawn from two sources: the first 160 participants of the ongoing ImmuneRACE study, and over 1,000 subjects contributed by 6 global collaborators. The sample metadata nearly always contained a de-identified subject ID, COVID-19 status, age in years and sex. Where available, HLA class I and class II types were taken from metadata supplied by the sample provider and were not determined by assay-based typing. What the study reported, not specific to this receptor: The quantity of clinical and demographic metadata differed by source and by participant and was supplied without curation.

For this clone: What antigen it recognizes has not been identified. Base qualities are not provided; no much larger clone lies one nucleotide away.

The collaborating institutions used their own protocols to collect whole blood in K2EDTA tubes. For TCRbeta analysis, collaborators shipped samples as frozen whole blood, isolated PBMCs, or DNA extracted from either of those sample types. TCRbeta CDR3 regions were amplified from genomic DNA using the immunoSEQ Assay, a bias-controlled multiplex PCR. As for the authors' bioinformatics: Within the assay, amplification of reference gene primers was used to estimate how many nucleated cells each sample contained. Sequence reads were collapsed and filtered to measure the absolute abundance of every unique TCRbeta CDR3 rearrangement. For each sample, productive Simpson clonality was calculated as the square root of Simpson's diversity index over productive rearrangements. This is the immuneACCESS table as TCRdb keeps it, with only in-frame sequences that have V and J called. A part of the clones is gone; compared with another copy, unresolved V genes explain less than half, and the rest is unexplained. V, J and clone size derive from that table, while D and trimming were established from the DNA sequence. The sample profile shows roughly 70,000 clones; approximately 80% of them were found once. The top ten clones comprise approximately 5% of the sample.

This receptor was identified in a woman at least 80 years old with active or convalescent COVID-19. Input material: peripheral blood.

The CDR3 has the sequence CATSRDAPGSTNEKLFF. The DNA sequence follows: TGTGCCACCAGCAGAGACGCCCCCGGGTCAACTAATGAAAAACTGTTTTTT. This chain joins TRBV15 to TRBJ1-4; the D gene identity is not certain. At the junction V is shortened by 0 bases and J by 0 bases, with 11 bases in between. CDR1 and CDR2, looked up from the germline V gene (reference sequence), are LNHNV and YYDKDF. The CDR3 starts with the cysteine, ends with the phenylalanine, and has 17 residues. The only DNA kept is the CDR3, 51 bases in frame from the first base.